The 2 T cell receptor beta chains given below trace back to one sample, sequenced in a study of identical twins (TCRdb year 2016). Libraries were made using 5' RACE. These reads were obtained on an Illumina HiSeq 2000. TCRdb trimmed the raw reads at Q25, called clones with MiXCR and kept productive beta chains. When rows share a CDR3 protein, they turn into one entry using the most common DNA and genes. A total of around 1.7 million distinct CDR3 sequences appear in this sample, 25% to 35% of them only once. 0.27% of the sample rests with the top ten. The sequenced material came from cord blood. All receptors come from a newborn girl in good health.

The CDR3 DNA is TGCGCCAGCAGCCTTAATGGGGGGATGGTTAACTATGGCTACACCTTC. Protein product: CASSLNGGMVNYGYTF. The J gene is TRBJ1-2, the V gene TRBV4-1, with D possibly matching TRBD1 (5 bases). Per germline, CDR1 MGHRA and CDR2 YSYEKL. Trimming took off 4 bases at V and 1 base at J, with 16 bases between the two ends. The CDR3 length is 16 residues.

This clonotype was picked up one time. The rearrangement uses TRBV10-3 and TRBJ1-1; no clear D. Germline loops: CDR1 ENHRY, CDR2 SYGVKD. This CDR3 spans 14 amino acids. Trimming removed 2 bases from V and 0 bases from J, with 7 bases in between. The CDR3 sequence is CAISELGMNTEAFF. CDR3 bases: TGTGCCATCAGTGAGCTGGGTATGAACACTGAAGCTTTCTTT.